This T cell receptor (beta chain) was found in a study of blood T cell repertoires in COVID-19. The table came from immunoSEQ multiplex PCR; TCRdb's copy has only in-frame clones and leaves some out. The data show about 210,000 clones, roughly 87% seen once. Germline CDR1 and CDR2: MGHDK and SYGVNS. Trimming removed 5 bases from V and 6 bases from J, with 20 bases in between. CDR3 size: 15 residues. V gene TRBV25-1 combines with J gene TRBJ2-7; D is perhaps TRBD1 (6 bases). The TCR sequence derives from a man aged 18 to 35 with acute COVID-19. Sequencing was performed on PBMCs or T cells enriched from blood (not recorded which). CDR3 sequence: CASSSPGTRRGEQYF. Written as DNA, the CDR3 is TGTGCCAGCAGTTCTCCCGGGACACGGCGAGGCGAGCAGTACTTC.